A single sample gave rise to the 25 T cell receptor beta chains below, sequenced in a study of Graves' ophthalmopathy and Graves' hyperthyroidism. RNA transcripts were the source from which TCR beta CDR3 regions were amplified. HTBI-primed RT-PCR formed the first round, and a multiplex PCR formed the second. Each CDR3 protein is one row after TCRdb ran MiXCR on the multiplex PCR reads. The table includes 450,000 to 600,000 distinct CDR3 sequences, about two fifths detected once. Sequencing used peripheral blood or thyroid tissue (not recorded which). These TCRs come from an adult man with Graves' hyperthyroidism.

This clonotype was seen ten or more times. The DNA for the CDR3 is TGTGCCAGCAGCCCGGACGGATACACTGAAGCTTTCTTT. Its protein is CASSPDGYTEAFF. The chain carries TRBV9 and TRBJ1-1; D remains ambiguous. Germline V gives CDR1 SGDLS, CDR2 YYNGEE. This CDR3 is 13 amino acids long. V lost 4 bases and J 3 bases, leaving 10 bases between the germline ends. Full variable domain (remainder filled in from reference TRBV9 and TRBJ1-1): DSGVTQTPKHLITATGQRVTLRCSPRSGDLSVYWYQQSLDQGLQFLIQYYNGEERAKGNILERFSAQQFPDLHSELNLSSLELGDSALYFCASSPDGYTEAFFGQGTRLTVV.

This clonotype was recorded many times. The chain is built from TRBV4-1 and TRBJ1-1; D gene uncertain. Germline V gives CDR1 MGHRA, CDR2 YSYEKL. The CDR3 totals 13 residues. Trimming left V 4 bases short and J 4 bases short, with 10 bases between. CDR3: CASSPLGLTEAFF. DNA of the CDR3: TGCGCCAGCAGCCCCTTAGGCCTCACTGAAGCTTTCTTT.

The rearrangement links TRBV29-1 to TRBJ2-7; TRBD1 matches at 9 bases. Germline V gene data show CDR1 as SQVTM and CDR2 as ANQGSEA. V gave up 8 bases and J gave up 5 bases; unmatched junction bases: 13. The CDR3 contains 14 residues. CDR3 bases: TGCAGCTTGGGGGCGGGACAGGGTTACGACGAGCAGTACTTC. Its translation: CSLGAGQGYDEQYF.

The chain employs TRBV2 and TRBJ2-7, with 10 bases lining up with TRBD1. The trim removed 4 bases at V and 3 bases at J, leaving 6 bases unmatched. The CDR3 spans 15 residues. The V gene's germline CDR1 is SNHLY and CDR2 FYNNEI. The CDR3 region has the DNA TGTGCCAGCAGTGTGGGACAGGGGACCAACTACGAGCAGTACTTC. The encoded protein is CASSVGQGTNYEQYF. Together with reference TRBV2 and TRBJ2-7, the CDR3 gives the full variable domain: EPEVTQTPSHQVTQMGQEVILRCVPISNHLYFYWYRQILGQKVEFLVSFYNNEISEKSEIFDDQFSVERPDGSNFTLKIRSTKLEDSAMYFCASSVGQGTNYEQYFGPGTRLTVT.

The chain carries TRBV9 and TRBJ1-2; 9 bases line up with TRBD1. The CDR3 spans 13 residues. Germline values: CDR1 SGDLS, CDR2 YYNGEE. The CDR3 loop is CISSARDRDGYTF. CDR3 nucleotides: TGTATCAGCAGCGCCCGGGACAGGGACGGCTACACCTTC. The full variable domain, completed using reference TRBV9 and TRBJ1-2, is DSGVTQTPKHLITATGQRVTLRCSPRSGDLSVYWYQQSLDQGLQFLIQYYNGEERAKGNILERFSAQQFPDLHSELNLSSLELGDSALYFCISSARDRDGYTFGSGTRLTVV.

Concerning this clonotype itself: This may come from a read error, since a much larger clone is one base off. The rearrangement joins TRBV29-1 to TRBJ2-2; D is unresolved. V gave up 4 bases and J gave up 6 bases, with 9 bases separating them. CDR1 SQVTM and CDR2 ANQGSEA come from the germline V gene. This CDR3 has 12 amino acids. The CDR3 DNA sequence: TGCAGCGTTGTACCCGTGGCCGGGGAGCTGTTTTTT. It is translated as CSVVPVAGELFF.

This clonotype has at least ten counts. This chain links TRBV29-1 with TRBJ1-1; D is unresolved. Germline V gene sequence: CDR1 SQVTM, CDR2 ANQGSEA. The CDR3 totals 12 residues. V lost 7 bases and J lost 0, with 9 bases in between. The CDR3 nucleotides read TGCAGCGGACGGACGCTGAACACTGAAGCTTTCTTT. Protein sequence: CSGRTLNTEAFF. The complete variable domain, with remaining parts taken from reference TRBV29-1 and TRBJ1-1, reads SAVISQKPSRDICQRGTSLTIQCQVDSQVTMMFWYRQQPGQSLTLIATANQGSEATYESGFVIDKFPISRPNLTFSTLTVSNMSPEDSSIYLCSGRTLNTEAFFGQGTRLTVV.

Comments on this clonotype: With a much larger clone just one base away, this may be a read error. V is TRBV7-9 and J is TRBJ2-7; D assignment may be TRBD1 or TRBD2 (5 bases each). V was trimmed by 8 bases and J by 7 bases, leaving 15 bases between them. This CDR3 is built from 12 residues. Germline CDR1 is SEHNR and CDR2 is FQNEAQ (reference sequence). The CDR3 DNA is TGTGCCAGCGGCCCCGGGACCAAAGAGCAGTACTTC. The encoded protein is CASGPGTKEQYF.

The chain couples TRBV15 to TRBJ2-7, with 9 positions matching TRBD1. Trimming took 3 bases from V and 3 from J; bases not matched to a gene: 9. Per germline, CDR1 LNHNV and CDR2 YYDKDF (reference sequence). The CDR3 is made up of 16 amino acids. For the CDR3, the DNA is TGTGCCACCAGCAGTCTCGGACAGGGGACGATCTACGAGCAGTACTTC. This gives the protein CATSSLGQGTIYEQYF.

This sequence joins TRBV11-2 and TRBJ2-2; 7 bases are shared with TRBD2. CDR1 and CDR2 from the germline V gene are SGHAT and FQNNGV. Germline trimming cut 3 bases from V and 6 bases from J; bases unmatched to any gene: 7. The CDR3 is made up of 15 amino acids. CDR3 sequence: CASSFGTTSAGELFF. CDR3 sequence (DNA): TGTGCCAGCAGCTTCGGGACTACCAGTGCCGGGGAGCTGTTTTTT.

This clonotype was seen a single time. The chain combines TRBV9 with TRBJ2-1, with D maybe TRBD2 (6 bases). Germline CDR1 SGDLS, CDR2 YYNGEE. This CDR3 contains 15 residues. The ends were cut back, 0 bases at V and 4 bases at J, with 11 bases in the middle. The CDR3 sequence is CASSVAGDHYNEQFF. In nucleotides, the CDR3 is TGTGCCAGCAGCGTAGCGGGAGATCATTACAATGAGCAGTTCTTC.

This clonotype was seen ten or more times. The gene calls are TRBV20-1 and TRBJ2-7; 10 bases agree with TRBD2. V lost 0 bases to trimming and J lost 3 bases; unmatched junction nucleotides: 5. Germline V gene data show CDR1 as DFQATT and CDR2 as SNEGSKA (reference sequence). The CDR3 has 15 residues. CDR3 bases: TGCAGTGCTAGAGATCCGAGCGGGAGGGACTACGAGCAGTACTTC. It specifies CSARDPSGRDYEQYF.

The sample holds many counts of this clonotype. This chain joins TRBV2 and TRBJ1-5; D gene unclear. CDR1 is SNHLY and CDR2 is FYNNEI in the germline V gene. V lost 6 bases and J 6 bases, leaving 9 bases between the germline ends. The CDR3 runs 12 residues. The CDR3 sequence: CASRSLTQPQHF. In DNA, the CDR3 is TGTGCCAGCAGATCCCTCACTCAGCCCCAGCATTTT.

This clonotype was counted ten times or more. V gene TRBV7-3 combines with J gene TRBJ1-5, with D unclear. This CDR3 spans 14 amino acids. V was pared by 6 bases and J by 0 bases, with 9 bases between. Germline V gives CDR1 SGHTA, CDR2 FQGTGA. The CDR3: CASSSLYSNQPQHF. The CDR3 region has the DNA TGTGCCAGCAGTTCTCTGTATAGCAATCAGCCCCAGCATTTT.

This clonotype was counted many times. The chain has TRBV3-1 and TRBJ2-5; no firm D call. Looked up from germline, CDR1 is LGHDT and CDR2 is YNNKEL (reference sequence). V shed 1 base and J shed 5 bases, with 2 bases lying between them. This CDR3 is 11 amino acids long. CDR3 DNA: TGTGCCAGCAGCCAAGTTGAGACCCAGTACTTC. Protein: CASSQVETQYF.

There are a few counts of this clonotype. The CDR3 bases are TGTGCCAGCAGGATGGGGGGAGGAGGCGGGGAGCTGTTTTTT. As protein: CASRMGGGGGELFF. The chain couples TRBV6-1 to TRBJ2-2, with D possibly being TRBD2 (6 bases). This CDR3 region has 14 residues. Germline-derived CDR1 and CDR2 are MNHNS and SASEGT. V was clipped by 6 bases and J by 7 bases, with 15 bases between them.

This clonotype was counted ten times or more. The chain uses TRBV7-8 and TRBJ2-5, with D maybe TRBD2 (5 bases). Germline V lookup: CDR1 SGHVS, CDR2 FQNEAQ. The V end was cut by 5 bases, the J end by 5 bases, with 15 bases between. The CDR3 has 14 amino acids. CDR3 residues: CASSIGHRGETQYF. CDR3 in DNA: TGTGCCAGCAGCATCGGGCACAGAGGGGAGACCCAGTACTTC.

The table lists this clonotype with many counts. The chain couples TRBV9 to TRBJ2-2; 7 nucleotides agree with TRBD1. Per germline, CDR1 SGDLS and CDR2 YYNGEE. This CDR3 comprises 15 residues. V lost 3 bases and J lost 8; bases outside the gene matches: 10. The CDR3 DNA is TGTGCCAGCAGCGCCTCGACAGGGTGGTTGGGGGAGCTGTTTTTT. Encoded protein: CASSASTGWLGELFF. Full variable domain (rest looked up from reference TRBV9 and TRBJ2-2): DSGVTQTPKHLITATGQRVTLRCSPRSGDLSVYWYQQSLDQGLQFLIQYYNGEERAKGNILERFSAQQFPDLHSELNLSSLELGDSALYFCASSASTGWLGELFFGEGSRLTVL.

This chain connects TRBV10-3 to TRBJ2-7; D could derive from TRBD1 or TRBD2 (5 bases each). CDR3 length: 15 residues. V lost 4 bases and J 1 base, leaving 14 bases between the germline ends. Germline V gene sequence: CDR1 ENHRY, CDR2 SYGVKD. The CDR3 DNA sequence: TGTGCCATCAGTGTAGCGTTGGGACGTTCCTACGAGCAGTACTTC. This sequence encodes CAISVALGRSYEQYF.

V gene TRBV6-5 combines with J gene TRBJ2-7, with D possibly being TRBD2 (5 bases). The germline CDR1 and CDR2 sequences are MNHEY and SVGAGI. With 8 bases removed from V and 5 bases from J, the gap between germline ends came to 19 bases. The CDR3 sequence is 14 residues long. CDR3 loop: CASHTAGWQHEQYF. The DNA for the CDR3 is TGTGCCAGCCATACTGCGGGCTGGCAACACGAGCAGTACTTC.

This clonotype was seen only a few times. The chain's CDR3 is CASSSRVAGELFF. The CDR3, as DNA: TGCGCCAGCAGCTCCAGGGTTGCCGGGGAGCTGTTTTTT. The genes are TRBV5-1 and TRBJ2-2; D is perhaps TRBD1 (5 bases). This CDR3 is 13 amino acids long. From germline, CDR1 is SGHRS and CDR2 YFSETQ. V shed 3 bases and J shed 6 bases, with 9 bases lying between them.

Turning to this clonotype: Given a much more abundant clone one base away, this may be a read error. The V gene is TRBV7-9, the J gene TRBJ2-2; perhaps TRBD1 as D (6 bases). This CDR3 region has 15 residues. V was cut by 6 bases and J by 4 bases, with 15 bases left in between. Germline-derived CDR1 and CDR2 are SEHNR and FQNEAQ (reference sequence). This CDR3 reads CASSQDSKSTGELFF. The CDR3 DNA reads TGTGCCAGCAGTCAGGACAGTAAGAGCACCGGGGAGCTGTTTTTT.

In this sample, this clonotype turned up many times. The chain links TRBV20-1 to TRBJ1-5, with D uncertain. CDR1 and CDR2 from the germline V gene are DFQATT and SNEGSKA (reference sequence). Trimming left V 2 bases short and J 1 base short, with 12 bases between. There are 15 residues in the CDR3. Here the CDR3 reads CSARHSLGSNQPQHF. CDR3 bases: TGCAGTGCTAGACATAGTCTTGGGAGCAATCAGCCCCAGCATTTT.

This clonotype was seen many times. Written as DNA, the CDR3 is TGTGCCAGCAGTGCAGGGTACACCGGGGAGCTGTTTTTT. Protein product: CASSAGYTGELFF. The V call is TRBV2, the J call TRBJ2-2, with a weak D call TRBD1 (5 bases). CDR1 is SNHLY and CDR2 is FYNNEI in the germline V gene. Trimming cost V 4 bases and J 3 bases, with 6 bases left between them. This CDR3 has 13 residues.

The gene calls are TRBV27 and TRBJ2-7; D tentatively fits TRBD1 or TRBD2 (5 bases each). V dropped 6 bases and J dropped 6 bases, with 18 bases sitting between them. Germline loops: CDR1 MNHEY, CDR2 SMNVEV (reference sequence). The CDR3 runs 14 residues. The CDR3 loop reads CASSWDPVSLEQYF. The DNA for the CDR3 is TGTGCCAGCAGCTGGGACCCAGTTTCGCTCGAGCAGTACTTC.